A single sample is the source of the 5 T cell receptor beta chains below, sequenced in a study of blood T cell repertoires in COVID-19. Profiled with immunoSEQ multiplex PCR; TCRdb holds only in-frame clones, not every one. The sample has roughly 23,000 clones, about 90% seen once; the top ten hold less than 3.5%. The sample taken for sequencing was peripheral blood. The source of these receptors is a man aged 65 to 85 with acute or convalescent COVID-19.

The chain uses TRBV6-4 and TRBJ2-3, with 7 bases that match TRBD2. Germline V lookup: CDR1 MRHNA, CDR2 SNTAGT. The V and J ends lost 6 bases and 6 bases, in that order; junction bases with no gene match: 6. There are 13 residues in the CDR3. The CDR3 protein is CASSPGGGDTQYF. In nucleotides, the CDR3 is TGTGCCAGCAGCCCGGGAGGAGGTGATACGCAGTATTTT.

V and J are TRBV18 and TRBJ2-7; D not resolved. V lost 3 bases and J 1 base, leaving 7 bases between the germline ends. Germline assignment: CDR1 KGHSH and CDR2 LQKENI. This CDR3 has 13 residues. This CDR3 reads CASSPTNSYEQYF. Here the CDR3 DNA reads TGTGCCAGCTCACCGACAAATTCCTACGAGCAGTACTTC.

The J gene is TRBJ2-2, the V gene TRBV24-1, with D possibly matching TRBD2 (6 bases). Trimming left V 4 bases short and J 3 bases short, with 11 bases between. Germline lookup yields CDR1 KGHDR and CDR2 SFDVKD. The CDR3 runs 15 residues. CDR3 nucleotides: TGTGCCACCAGTGACCTCTGGGGGGACACCGGGGAGCTGTTTTTT. This encodes CATSDLWGDTGELFF.

This sequence joins TRBV7-9 and TRBJ2-4, with D possibly TRBD1 on 5 matching bases. The CDR3 consists of 16 residues. The V and J ends lost 5 bases and 8 bases respectively, with 22 bases between them. Germline CDR1 and CDR2: SEHNR and FQNEAQ (reference sequence). In DNA form, the CDR3 reads TGTGCCAGCAGCCCCCGGTCCTCCCAGGGCCTGGACATTCAGTACTTC. Encoded protein: CASSPRSSQGLDIQYF.

A single count supports this clone. This chain links TRBV27 with TRBJ2-7, with a possible D match to TRBD1 (5 bases). Looked up from germline, CDR1 is MNHEY and CDR2 is SMNVEV (reference sequence). V shed 6 bases and J shed 0 bases, with 9 bases lying between them. The CDR3 runs 13 residues. CDR3 sequence: CASRPDSSYEQYF. CDR3 coding DNA: TGTGCCAGCAGGCCTGACAGCTCCTACGAGCAGTACTTC.